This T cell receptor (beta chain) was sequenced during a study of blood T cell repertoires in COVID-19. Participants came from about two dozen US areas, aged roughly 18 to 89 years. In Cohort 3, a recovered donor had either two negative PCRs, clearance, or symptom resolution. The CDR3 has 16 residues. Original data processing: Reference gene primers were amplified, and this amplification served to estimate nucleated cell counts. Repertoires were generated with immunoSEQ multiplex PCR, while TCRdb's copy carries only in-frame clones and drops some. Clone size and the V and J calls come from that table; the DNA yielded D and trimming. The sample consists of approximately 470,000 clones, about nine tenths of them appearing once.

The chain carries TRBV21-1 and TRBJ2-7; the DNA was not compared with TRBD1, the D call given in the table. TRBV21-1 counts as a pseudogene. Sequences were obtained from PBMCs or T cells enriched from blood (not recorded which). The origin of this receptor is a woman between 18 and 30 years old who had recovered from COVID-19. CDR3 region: CASTIRKGTGGHEQYF. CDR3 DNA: TGTGCCAGCACCATCCGGAAGGGGACAGGGGGCCACGAGCAGTACTTC.